The 19 T cell receptor beta chains in this list originate from one sample, sequenced in a study of CD8 T cells in ankylosing spondylitis. Findings of the study overall: A TCR beta motif of fewer than ten highly homologous variants seemed to mark ankylosing spondylitis blood.

Which antigens these TCRs recognize remains unknown. TCRdb reprocessed the 5' RACE reads with MiXCR, giving one entry per CDR3 protein. The sample lists 470,000 or so distinct CDR3 sequences, roughly a quarter occurring once. The sequencing sample was made of blood, either unsorted or a sorted T cell fraction (not recorded which). The receptors were sampled from a male donor with ankylosing spondylitis.

The rearrangement uses TRBV5-1 and TRBJ1-1; D is possibly TRBD1 (5 bases). This CDR3 has 15 amino acids. Deletions cut 3 bases from V and 4 bases from J, with 16 bases between. CDR1 is SGHRS and CDR2 is YFSETQ in the germline V gene. The CDR3 DNA reads as TGCGCCAGCAGCTCTGCATTGGGGGATGGCACTGAAGCTTTCTTT. Translated, it gives CASSSALGDGTEAFF.

J is TRBJ2-3 and V is TRBV27; D is unclear. CDR1 and CDR2 from the germline V gene are MNHEY and SMNVEV (reference sequence). The CDR3 extends over 16 amino acids. V was cut by 3 bases and J by 2 bases, with 15 bases left in between. This CDR3 reads CASSFAGSRYTDTQYF. In nucleotides, the CDR3 is TGTGCCAGCAGTTTTGCTGGTAGCAGATACACAGATACGCAGTATTTT.

A few counts support this clonotype. J is TRBJ2-6 and V is TRBV9; the D gene is possibly TRBD2 (6 bases). Germline V gives CDR1 SGDLS, CDR2 YYNGEE. There are 18 residues in the CDR3. Trimming removed 6 bases from V and 4 bases from J, with 23 bases in between. CDR3 sequence reads: CASTWGDFREEGANVLTF. CDR3 coding DNA: TGTGCCAGCACCTGGGGGGACTTTCGTGAAGAAGGGGCCAACGTCCTGACTTTC.

This clonotype appeared a few times. The chain recombines TRBV29-1 with TRBJ2-3, with 7 bases lining up with TRBD2. CDR1 and CDR2 (germline): SQVTM, ANQGSEA. CDR3 length: 14 residues. The trim removed 3 bases at V and 2 bases at J, leaving 5 bases unmatched. The CDR3, as DNA: TGCAGCGTTGATCCTAGCGGCTACACAGATACGCAGTATTTT. Its protein product is CSVDPSGYTDTQYF.

About this clonotype itself: Since a much larger clone is just one base distant, this may be a read error. The chain employs TRBV20-1 and TRBJ2-3, with D maybe TRBD2 (6 bases). CDR3 length equals 15 residues. Looked up from germline, CDR1 is DFQATT and CDR2 is SNEGSKA (reference sequence). CDR3 nucleotides: TGCATCCAAAAAATCGGGGGTTCTAGCACAGATACGCAGTATTTT. Translating gives CIQKIGGSSTDTQYF.

This clonotype was detected only a few times. The rearrangement uses TRBV30 and TRBJ1-2, with D unclear. The V end lost 3 bases, the J end lost 1 base, and 15 bases lay between the germline ends. The CDR3 sequence is 15 residues long. The germline V gene has CDR1 GTSNPN and CDR2 SVGIG (reference sequence). Here the CDR3 reads CAWSADIVVNYGYTF. The CDR3 DNA reads as TGTGCCTGGAGCGCAGACATCGTGGTTAACTATGGCTACACCTTC.

The chain combines TRBV25-1 with TRBJ1-4, with D maybe TRBD1 (5 bases). V dropped 6 bases and J dropped 3 bases, with 11 bases sitting between them. The CDR3 runs to 14 residues. Looked up from germline, CDR1 is MGHDK and CDR2 is SYGVNS. CDR3 residues: CASSAPGANEKLFF. In DNA form, the CDR3 reads TGTGCCAGCAGCGCGCCGGGGGCTAATGAAAAACTGTTTTTT.

This clonotype appeared a few times. This chain connects TRBV15 to TRBJ2-7; D unresolved. V was cut by 0 bases and J by 7 bases, with 10 bases left in between. The CDR3 is 13 amino acids. Germline V gene sequence: CDR1 LNHNV, CDR2 YYDKDF (reference sequence). Here the CDR3 DNA reads TGTGCCACCAGCAGAGATAGGATCGGGGAGCAGTACTTC. Translated: CATSRDRIGEQYF.

The gene calls are TRBV29-1 and TRBJ2-5; the match to TRBD1 covers 8 bases. This CDR3 is 14 amino acids long. V lost 5 bases, J lost 5 bases, and 10 bases stayed unmatched. Germline CDR1 reads SQVTM; CDR2 reads ANQGSEA. CDR3: CSVKWTGFEETQYF. The CDR3 nucleotides read TGCAGCGTTAAGTGGACAGGGTTTGAGGAGACCCAGTACTTC. Looking up the rest from reference TRBV29-1 and TRBJ2-5 gives the full variable domain: SAVISQKPSRDICQRGTSLTIQCQVDSQVTMMFWYRQQPGQSLTLIATANQGSEATYESGFVIDKFPISRPNLTFSTLTVSNMSPEDSSIYLCSVKWTGFEETQYFGPGTRLLVL.

The rearrangement uses TRBV11-2 and TRBJ2-1; 14 bases align to TRBD2. J was trimmed by 1 base and V by 6 bases; bases with no gene match: 8. Germline V gives CDR1 SGHAT, CDR2 FQNNGV. The CDR3 spans 18 residues. CDR3 in DNA: TGTGCCAGCAGAAGGGGACTAGCGGGAGTGGAATCCTACAATGAGCAGTTCTTC. It encodes CASRRGLAGVESYNEQFF.

Written as DNA, the CDR3 is TGCAGTGCGGAGAGGCTAGCGAGTTACAATGAGCAGTTCTTC. Amino acid sequence: CSAERLASYNEQFF. The rearrangement joins TRBV20-1 to TRBJ2-1; a weak D match, TRBD2 (6 bases). The V and J ends lost 6 bases and 4 bases respectively, with 16 bases between them. Germline V gives CDR1 DFQATT, CDR2 SNEGSKA (reference sequence). The CDR3 is 14 amino acids.

The chain employs TRBV7-9 and TRBJ2-1; possibly TRBD2 for D (5 bases). The length of the CDR3 is 13 residues. CDR1 SEHNR and CDR2 FQNEAQ come from the germline V gene (reference sequence). V lost 3 bases to trimming and J lost 4 bases, with 7 bases between them. CDR3 sequence reads: CASSFWEYNEQFF. CDR3 nucleotide sequence: TGTGCCAGCAGCTTTTGGGAGTACAATGAGCAGTTCTTC.

In this sample, this clonotype turned up a few times. The genes are TRBV19 and TRBJ1-1; TRBD1 matches 7 bases. J was trimmed by 0 bases and V by 5 bases; bases with no gene match: 9. CDR1 and CDR2 (germline): LNHDA, SQIVND (reference sequence). CDR3 size: 16 residues. The CDR3 sequence is CASSLETGTLNTEAFF. The CDR3 DNA follows: TGTGCCAGTAGTCTGGAGACAGGGACCTTGAACACTGAAGCTTTCTTT.

This chain uses TRBV20-1 with TRBJ2-1; D might be TRBD2 (5 bases). The germline V and J ends were trimmed by 1 base and 7 bases, with 14 bases remaining between them. The germline gives CDR1 DFQATT, CDR2 SNEGSKA (reference sequence). This CDR3 comprises 14 residues. The CDR3 sequence: CSARVSAEGNEQFF. The CDR3 nucleotides read TGCAGTGCTAGAGTTTCGGCAGAGGGTAATGAGCAGTTCTTC.

This clonotype has ten or more counts. The chain has TRBV7-9 and TRBJ1-1, with TRBD1 as a possible D gene (6 bases). The CDR3 loop spans 14 amino acids. Germline-derived CDR1 and CDR2 are SEHNR and FQNEAQ (reference sequence). Trimming removed 7 bases from V and 2 bases from J, with 14 bases in between. The CDR3 coding sequence is TGTGCCAGCACTCCTGGGGGGCCTAACACTGAAGCTTTCTTT. Protein product: CASTPGGPNTEAFF.

The chain has TRBV5-1 and TRBJ2-1; no reliable D call. With 0 bases removed from V and 6 bases from J, the gap between germline ends came to 13 bases. This CDR3 contains 15 residues. Germline V gene lookup returns CDR1 SGHRS and CDR2 YFSETQ. CDR3 nucleotides: TGCGCCAGCAGCTTGGGGGCAGGCCTCACCAATGAGCAGTTCTTC. Its translation is CASSLGAGLTNEQFF.

This clonotype was recorded a few times. This sequence joins TRBV5-1 and TRBJ1-2; D unresolved. Trimming shortened V by 5 bases and J by 7 bases, and 18 bases separated the two germline ends. Germline V CDR1 and CDR2: SGHRS, YFSETQ. The CDR3 runs to 14 residues. The CDR3 DNA sequence: TGCGCCAGCAGTTTAGTAGTATATGGAGGTGGCTACACCTTC. This codes for CASSLVVYGGGYTF.

The chain is built from TRBV11-3 and TRBJ2-5; 7 bases line up with TRBD2. J lost 1 base, V lost 5 bases, and 10 bases had no gene match. CDR3 length: 16 residues. Germline V lookup: CDR1 SGHNT, CDR2 YENEEA. CDR3 nucleotides: TGTGCCAGCAGCCTTCGATCGGGAGGAGTCCAAGAGACCCAGTACTTC. The encoded protein is CASSLRSGGVQETQYF.

This rearrangement joins TRBV12-3 or TRBV12-4 to TRBJ2-3; TRBD2 matches at 8 bases. V lost 6 bases to trimming and J lost 5 bases; unmatched junction nucleotides: 10. The CDR3 contains 15 residues. CDR3 nucleotide sequence: TGTGCCAGCAGCCGTGGGCGGGAGGAAGGAGATACGCAGTATTTT. Protein: CASSRGREEGDTQYF.